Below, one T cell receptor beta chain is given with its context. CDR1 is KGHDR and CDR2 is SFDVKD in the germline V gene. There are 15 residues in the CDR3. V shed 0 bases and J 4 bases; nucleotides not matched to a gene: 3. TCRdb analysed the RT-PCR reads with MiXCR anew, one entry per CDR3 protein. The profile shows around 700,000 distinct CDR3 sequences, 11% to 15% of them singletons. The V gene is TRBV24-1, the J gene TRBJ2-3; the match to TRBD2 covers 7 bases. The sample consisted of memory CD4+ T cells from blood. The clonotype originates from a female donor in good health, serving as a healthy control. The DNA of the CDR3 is TGTGCCACCAGTGATTTGACAAGCGGGGCAGATACGCAGTATTTT. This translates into CATSDLTSGADTQYF.